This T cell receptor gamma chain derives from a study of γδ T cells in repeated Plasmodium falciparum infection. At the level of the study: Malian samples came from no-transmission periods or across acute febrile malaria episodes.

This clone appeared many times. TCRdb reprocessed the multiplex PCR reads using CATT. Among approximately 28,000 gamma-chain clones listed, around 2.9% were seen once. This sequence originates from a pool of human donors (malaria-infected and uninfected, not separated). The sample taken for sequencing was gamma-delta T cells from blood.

The DNA for the CDR3 is TGTGCCACCTGGGACGGGCTCACTTATAAGAAACTCTTT. It specifies CATWDGLTYKKLF. This chain joins TRGV2 and TRGJ1 or TRGJ2. There are 13 residues in the CDR3. Germline values: CDR1 EGSNGY, CDR2 YDSYNSKV. V lost 0 bases and J lost 6; bases outside the gene matches: 5.